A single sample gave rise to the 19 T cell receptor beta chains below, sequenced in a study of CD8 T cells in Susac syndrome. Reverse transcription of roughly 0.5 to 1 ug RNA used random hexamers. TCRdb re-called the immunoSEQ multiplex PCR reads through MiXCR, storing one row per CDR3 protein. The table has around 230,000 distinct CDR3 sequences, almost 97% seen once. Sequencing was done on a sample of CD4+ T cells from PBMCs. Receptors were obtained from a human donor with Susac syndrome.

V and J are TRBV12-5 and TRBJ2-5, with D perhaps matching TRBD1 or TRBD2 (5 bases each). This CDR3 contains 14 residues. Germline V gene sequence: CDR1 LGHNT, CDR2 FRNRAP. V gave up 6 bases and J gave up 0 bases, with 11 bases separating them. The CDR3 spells CASGRDGNQETQYF. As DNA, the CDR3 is TGTGCTAGTGGGAGGGACGGAAACCAAGAGACCCAGTACTTC.

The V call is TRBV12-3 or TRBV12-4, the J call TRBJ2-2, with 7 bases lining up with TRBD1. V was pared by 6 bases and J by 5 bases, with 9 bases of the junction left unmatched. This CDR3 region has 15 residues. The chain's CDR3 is CASSPVTGSTGELFF. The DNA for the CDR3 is TGTGCCAGCAGCCCGGTGACAGGGAGTACCGGGGAGCTGTTTTTT.

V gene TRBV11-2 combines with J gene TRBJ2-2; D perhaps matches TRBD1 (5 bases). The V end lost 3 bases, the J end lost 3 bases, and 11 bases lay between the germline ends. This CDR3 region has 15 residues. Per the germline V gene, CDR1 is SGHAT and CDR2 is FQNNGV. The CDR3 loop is CASSFDRSHTGELFF. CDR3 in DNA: TGTGCCAGCAGCTTTGACAGATCACACACCGGGGAGCTGTTTTTT.

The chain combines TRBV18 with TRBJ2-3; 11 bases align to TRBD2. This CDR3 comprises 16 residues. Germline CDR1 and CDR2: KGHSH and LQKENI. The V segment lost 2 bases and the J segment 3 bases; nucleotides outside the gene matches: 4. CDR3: CASSPLAGGLTDTQYF. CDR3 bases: TGTGCCAGCTCACCATTAGCGGGAGGGCTAACAGATACGCAGTATTTT.

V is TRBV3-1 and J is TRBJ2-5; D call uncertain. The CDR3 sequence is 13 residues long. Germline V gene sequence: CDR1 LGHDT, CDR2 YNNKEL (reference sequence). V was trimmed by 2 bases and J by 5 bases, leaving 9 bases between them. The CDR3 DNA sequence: TGTGCCAGCAGCCAATTCTCCGCGGAGACCCAGTACTTC. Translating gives CASSQFSAETQYF.

CDR3 in DNA: TGTGCCAGCAGCCAAGATCTTCCGGGGGCAATGAACACTGAAGCTTTCTTT. Translated, it gives CASSQDLPGAMNTEAFF. The chain recombines TRBV3-1 with TRBJ1-1; D is possibly TRBD1 (6 bases). Per the germline V gene, CDR1 is LGHDT and CDR2 is YNNKEL (reference sequence). The CDR3 contains 17 residues. Between the trimmed V and J ends, which lost 0 bases and 0 bases, there was a span of 14 bases.

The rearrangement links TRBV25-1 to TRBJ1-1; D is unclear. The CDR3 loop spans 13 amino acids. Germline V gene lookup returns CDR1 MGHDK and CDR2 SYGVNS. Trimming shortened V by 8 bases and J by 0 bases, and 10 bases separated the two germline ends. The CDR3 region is CASLDGLNTEAFF. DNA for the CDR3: TGTGCCAGCCTGGACGGGTTGAACACTGAAGCTTTCTTT.

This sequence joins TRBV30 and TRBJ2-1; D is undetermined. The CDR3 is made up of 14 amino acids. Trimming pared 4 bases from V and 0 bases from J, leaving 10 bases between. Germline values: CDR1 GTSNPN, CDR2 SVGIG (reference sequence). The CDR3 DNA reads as TGTGCCTGGAAATCGGAAATCTCCTACAATGAGCAGTTCTTC. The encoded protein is CAWKSEISYNEQFF.

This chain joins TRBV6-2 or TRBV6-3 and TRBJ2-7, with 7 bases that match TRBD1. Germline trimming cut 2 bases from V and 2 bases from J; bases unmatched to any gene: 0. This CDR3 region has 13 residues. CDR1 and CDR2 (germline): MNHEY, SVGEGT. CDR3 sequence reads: CASSYDRAYEQYF. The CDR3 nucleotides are TGTGCCAGCAGTTACGACAGGGCCTACGAGCAGTACTTC.

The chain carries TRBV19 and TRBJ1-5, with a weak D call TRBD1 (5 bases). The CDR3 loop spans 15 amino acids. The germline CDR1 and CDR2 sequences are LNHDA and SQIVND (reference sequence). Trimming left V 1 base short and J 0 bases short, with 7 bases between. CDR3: CASSIGQGSNQPQHF. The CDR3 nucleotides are TGTGCCAGTAGTATAGGGCAGGGTAGCAATCAGCCCCAGCATTTT.

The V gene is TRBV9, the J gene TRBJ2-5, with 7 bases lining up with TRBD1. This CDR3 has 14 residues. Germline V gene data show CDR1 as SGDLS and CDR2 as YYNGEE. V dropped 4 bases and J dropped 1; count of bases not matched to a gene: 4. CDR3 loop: CASSSGTAQETQYF. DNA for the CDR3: TGTGCCAGCAGCTCGGGGACAGCCCAAGAGACCCAGTACTTC.

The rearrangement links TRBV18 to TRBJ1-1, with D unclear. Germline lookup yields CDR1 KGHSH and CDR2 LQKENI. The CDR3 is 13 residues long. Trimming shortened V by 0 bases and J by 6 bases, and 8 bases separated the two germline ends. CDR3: CASSPPHGSEAFF. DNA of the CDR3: TGTGCCAGCTCACCACCCCACGGTTCTGAAGCTTTCTTT.

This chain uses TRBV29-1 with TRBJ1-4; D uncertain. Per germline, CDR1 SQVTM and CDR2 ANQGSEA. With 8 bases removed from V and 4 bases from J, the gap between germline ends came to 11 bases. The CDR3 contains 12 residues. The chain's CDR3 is CSFYGINEKLFF. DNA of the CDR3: TGCAGCTTTTATGGCATTAATGAAAAACTGTTTTTT.

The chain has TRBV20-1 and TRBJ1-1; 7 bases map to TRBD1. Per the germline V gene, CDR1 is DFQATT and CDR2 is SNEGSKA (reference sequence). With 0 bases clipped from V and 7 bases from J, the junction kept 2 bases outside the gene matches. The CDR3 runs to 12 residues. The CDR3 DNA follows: TGCAGTGCTAGAGAGGGGACAGTTGAAGCTTTCTTT. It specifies CSAREGTVEAFF.

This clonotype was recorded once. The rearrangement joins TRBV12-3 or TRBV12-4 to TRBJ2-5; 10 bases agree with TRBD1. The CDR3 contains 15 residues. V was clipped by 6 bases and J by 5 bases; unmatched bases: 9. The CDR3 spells CASSPGTGESETQYF. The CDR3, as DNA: TGTGCCAGCAGCCCCGGGACAGGGGAGTCGGAGACCCAGTACTTC.

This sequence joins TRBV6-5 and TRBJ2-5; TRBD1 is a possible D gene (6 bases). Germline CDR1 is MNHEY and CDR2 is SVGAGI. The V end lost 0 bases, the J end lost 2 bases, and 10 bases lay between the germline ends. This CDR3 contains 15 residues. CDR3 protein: CASSYSGTPQETQYF. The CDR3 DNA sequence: TGTGCCAGCAGTTACTCCGGGACACCACAAGAGACCCAGTACTTC.

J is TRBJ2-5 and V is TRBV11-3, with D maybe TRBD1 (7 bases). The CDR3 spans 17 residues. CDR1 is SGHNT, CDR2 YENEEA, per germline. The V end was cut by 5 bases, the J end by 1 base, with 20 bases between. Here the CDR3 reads CASSPTGGTATQETQYF. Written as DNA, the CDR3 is TGTGCCAGCAGCCCTACTGGCGGGACAGCAACCCAAGAGACCCAGTACTTC.

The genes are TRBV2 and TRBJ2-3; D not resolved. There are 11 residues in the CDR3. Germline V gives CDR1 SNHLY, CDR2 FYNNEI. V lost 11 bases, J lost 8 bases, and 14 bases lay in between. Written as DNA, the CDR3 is TGTGCCTCAGTTAGTTACCCTACGCAGTATTTT. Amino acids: CASVSYPTQYF.

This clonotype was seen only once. CDR3 region: CASSVSGEETQYF. Here the CDR3 DNA reads TGTGCCAGCAGCGTATCAGGGGAAGAGACCCAGTACTTC. The V and J genes are TRBV9 and TRBJ2-5; TRBD1 might be the D (6 bases). From germline, CDR1 is SGDLS and CDR2 YYNGEE. The length of the CDR3 is 13 residues. Trimming shortened V by 1 base and J by 3 bases, and 7 bases separated the two germline ends.